One sample yielded the 21 T cell receptor beta chains listed below, sequenced in a study of vaccination and CD4 T cells after COVID-19 (dated by TCRdb to between 2020 and 2023). No cognate antigen is known for these TCRs. Receptors were amplified or captured by PCR. Sequencing was carried out with an Illumina iSeq 100. TCR sequencing of DNA from cultured CD4+ T cells used the Oncomine TCR Beta short-read assay at the Johns Hopkins FTIC core. Using fastp trimming at Q25 and MiXCR clonotype assembly, TCRdb reanalyzed the public sequencing data and kept in-frame beta chains. Rows are unified per CDR3 protein, each entry keeping the most common DNA and genes. A total of about 5,600 distinct CDR3 sequences appear in this sample, about 50% of them only once. The top ten hold around 32% of the sample. Interpreted using the paper, the treatment or condition label stands for: approximately 9-day PBMC culture with coronavirus spike peptide pools or control peptides (ViraFEST assay).

Sequences were obtained from CD4+ T cells from blood, cultured in vitro. These receptors were collected from a human donor who had recovered from COVID-19.

In its sample, this clonotype was seen a few times. The J gene is TRBJ2-5, the V gene TRBV20-1; 11 nucleotides line up with TRBD2. The CDR3 runs to 16 residues. In germline, CDR1 is DFQATT, CDR2 SNEGSKA (reference sequence). Unmatched junction bases numbered 10, after V lost 6 bases and J lost 1 base. DNA of the CDR3: TGCAGTGCCAGCTCCCCAACTAGCGGGGGCCAAGAGACCCAGTACTTC. This sequence encodes CSASSPTSGGQETQYF.

The V call is TRBV6-5, the J call TRBJ1-2; no definite D call. This CDR3 has 15 amino acids. V was cut by 2 bases and J by 6 bases, with 16 bases left in between. Germline V gene sequence: CDR1 MNHEY, CDR2 SVGAGI. The CDR3 reads CASSYMMGSTHGYTF. In DNA, the CDR3 is TGTGCCAGCAGTTACATGATGGGGAGTACCCATGGCTACACCTTC.

The V call is TRBV20-1, the J call TRBJ2-1, with 9 bases fitting TRBD2. The CDR3 contains 13 residues. The ends lost 3 bases at V and 8 bases at J; junction bases unmatched: 5. Germline V gives CDR1 DFQATT, CDR2 SNEGSKA (reference sequence). CDR3 in amino acids: CSASSGLAYEQFF. The CDR3 DNA sequence: TGCAGTGCTAGTTCGGGACTAGCATATGAGCAGTTCTTC.

The rearrangement uses TRBV2 and TRBJ1-1; D is unresolved. Germline assignment: CDR1 SNHLY and CDR2 FYNNEI. V gave up 3 bases and J gave up 2 bases, with 13 bases separating them. The CDR3 has 15 amino acids. The CDR3: CASSDLATPNTEAFF. The CDR3 region has the DNA TGTGCCAGCAGTGATCTGGCAACCCCCAACACTGAAGCTTTCTTT.

The V gene is TRBV4-3, the J gene TRBJ2-6; D perhaps matches TRBD1 (6 bases). Germline V gives CDR1 LGHNA, CDR2 YSLEER. The CDR3 has 16 amino acids. Trimming pared 0 bases from V and 4 bases from J, leaving 10 bases between. CDR3 region: CASSQEGAGGANVLTF. The CDR3 nucleotides read TGCGCCAGCAGCCAAGAGGGGGCAGGGGGGGCCAACGTCCTGACTTTC.

This chain connects TRBV7-2 to TRBJ2-7; D is possibly TRBD2 (5 bases). This CDR3 contains 12 residues. With 2 bases removed from V and 7 bases from J, the gap between germline ends came to 9 bases. Per the germline V gene, CDR1 is SGHTA and CDR2 is FQGNSA. DNA of the CDR3: TGTGCCAGCAGCTTATTAGCGATTGAGCAGTACTTC. It translates to CASSLLAIEQYF.

The chain couples TRBV14 to TRBJ1-1; D perhaps matches TRBD1 (6 bases). The CDR3 covers 15 residues. Trimming stripped 4 bases from V and 5 bases from J, with 17 bases between. CDR1 and CDR2 (germline): SGHDN, FVKESK. For the CDR3, the DNA is TGTGCCAGCAGCCCCCATGTGTTCAGGGGTACTGAAGCTTTCTTT. The encoded protein is CASSPHVFRGTEAFF. Full variable domain (remainder filled in from reference TRBV14 and TRBJ1-1): EAGVTQFPSHSVIEKGQTVTLRCDPISGHDNLYWYRRVMGKEIKFLLHFVKESKQDESGMPNNRFLAERTGGTYSTLKVQPAELEDSGVYFCASSPHVFRGTEAFFGQGTRLTVV.

The chain joins TRBV12-3 or TRBV12-4 to TRBJ2-3; a weak D match, TRBD2 (5 bases). The length of the CDR3 is 14 residues. V dropped 5 bases and J dropped 2 bases, with 11 bases sitting between them. CDR3 amino acids: CASSVDWNTDTQYF. In DNA form, the CDR3 reads TGTGCCAGCAGTGTGGACTGGAACACAGATACGCAGTATTTT.

The chain has TRBV2 and TRBJ2-7; 10 nucleotides match TRBD2. The V gene's germline CDR1 is SNHLY and CDR2 FYNNEI. The V and J ends lost 4 bases and 2 bases, in that order; junction bases with no gene match: 5. The CDR3 loop spans 15 amino acids. The CDR3 sequence: CASSVASGGPYEQYF. CDR3 in DNA: TGTGCCAGCAGTGTAGCTAGCGGGGGCCCCTACGAGCAGTACTTC.

This clonotype was detected a few times. The chain employs TRBV7-9 and TRBJ2-3, with D possibly TRBD2 on 5 matching bases. Germline values: CDR1 SEHNR, CDR2 FQNEAQ (reference sequence). The CDR3 has 14 residues. V lost 0 bases and J 7 bases, leaving 11 bases between the germline ends. The CDR3 spells CASSLAGAANTQYF. CDR3 nucleotides: TGTGCCAGCAGCTTAGCGGGAGCGGCGAATACGCAGTATTTT.

This clonotype was detected a few times. The chain joins TRBV4-1 to TRBJ1-1, with D uncertain. The CDR3 consists of 15 residues. The V end was cut by 1 base, the J end by 5 bases, with 14 bases between. Germline V gene lookup returns CDR1 MGHRA and CDR2 YSYEKL. The CDR3 reads CASSQGLSWGTEAFF. CDR3 nucleotide sequence: TGCGCCAGCAGCCAAGGGTTGTCCTGGGGTACTGAAGCTTTCTTT.

This clonotype was recorded a few times. The chain joins TRBV6-1 to TRBJ2-7; 10 positions match TRBD2. Trimming at V came to 6 bases and at J to 4 bases, leaving 6 bases not matched to a gene. Germline CDR1 is MNHNS and CDR2 is SASEGT. The CDR3 extends over 14 amino acids. The CDR3 protein is CASSLLAGTYEQYF. In nucleotides, the CDR3 is TGTGCCAGCAGCCTACTAGCGGGGACTTACGAGCAGTACTTC.

The V and J genes are TRBV10-3 and TRBJ2-7, with TRBD1 as a possible D gene (6 bases). V lost 3 bases and J 2 bases, leaving 8 bases between the germline ends. This CDR3 is 13 amino acids long. Looked up from germline, CDR1 is ENHRY and CDR2 is SYGVKD. This chain's CDR3 is CAISERTAYEQYF. DNA of the CDR3: TGTGCCATCAGTGAAAGGACAGCCTACGAGCAGTACTTC.

This chain links TRBV7-2 with TRBJ2-1; TRBD2 matches 10 bases. V lost 1 base and J lost 4; bases outside the gene matches: 1. The germline V gene has CDR1 SGHTA and CDR2 FQGNSA. This CDR3 has 15 residues. This chain's CDR3 is CASSLDSGGYNEQFF. The CDR3 DNA reads as TGTGCCAGCAGCTTAGATAGCGGGGGGTACAATGAGCAGTTCTTC.

This sequence joins TRBV2 and TRBJ2-7; D possibly corresponds to TRBD2 (6 bases). Trimming left V 5 bases short and J 1 base short, with 15 bases between. CDR1 SNHLY and CDR2 FYNNEI come from the germline V gene. The CDR3 length is 15 residues. The CDR3 is CASSRSGTLSYEQYF. The CDR3 DNA reads as TGTGCCAGCAGTCGGTCCGGGACTCTGTCCTACGAGCAGTACTTC.

The chain is built from TRBV7-9 and TRBJ2-3; 11 positions agree with TRBD2. The germline V gene encodes CDR1 SEHNR and CDR2 FQNEAQ (reference sequence). The J segment lost 6 bases and the V segment lost 0 bases, leaving 8 bases of the junction unmatched. This CDR3 region has 17 residues. In DNA form, the CDR3 reads TGTGCCAGCAGCTTAGCTACTAGCGGGGGTGCACATGATACGCAGTATTTT. Translation gives CASSLATSGGAHDTQYF.

This clonotype was found once. The genes are TRBV6-2 or TRBV6-3 and TRBJ2-3; weak D call: TRBD1 (6 bases). CDR1 and CDR2 (germline): MNHEY, SVGEGT. The CDR3 consists of 16 residues. V gave up 6 bases and J gave up 1 base, with 17 bases separating them. CDR3 nucleotide sequence: TGTGCCAGCAGACCCAGGGGTAGCCGGGGCACAGATACGCAGTATTTT. This encodes CASRPRGSRGTDTQYF.

This clonotype turned up a few times. V and J are TRBV6-1 and TRBJ1-2; maybe TRBD1 (6 bases). Trimming cost V 3 bases and J 7 bases, with 12 bases left between them. Germline CDR1 MNHNS, CDR2 SASEGT. CDR3 length: 13 residues. This CDR3 reads CASSDVQGSGYTF. In nucleotides, the CDR3 is TGTGCCAGCAGTGACGTACAGGGTAGTGGCTACACCTTC.

CDR3: CASSTRQDYGYTF. The CDR3 region has the DNA TGTGCCAGCAGCACTCGACAGGACTATGGCTACACCTTC. This chain links TRBV7-9 with TRBJ1-2; a weak D match, TRBD1 (6 bases). Trimming took off 5 bases at V and 3 bases at J, with 10 bases between the two ends. The V gene's germline CDR1 is SEHNR and CDR2 FQNEAQ (reference sequence). This CDR3 has 13 residues.

Only a few counts were recorded for this clonotype. The V gene is TRBV11-3, the J gene TRBJ1-1; D remains unclear. CDR3 size: 13 residues. Germline V lookup: CDR1 SGHNT, CDR2 YENEEA. V lost 3 bases and J 0 bases, leaving 5 bases between the germline ends. CDR3 nucleotide sequence: TGTGCCAGCAGCTTGGAGATGAACACTGAAGCTTTCTTT. It yields the protein CASSLEMNTEAFF.

The chain carries TRBV4-2 and TRBJ1-2; D uncertain. Germline V gene sequence: CDR1 LGHNA, CDR2 YNFKEQ. The germline V and J ends were trimmed by 1 base and 1 base, with 7 bases remaining between them. The CDR3 sequence is 14 residues long. The CDR3 DNA follows: TGTGCCAGCAGCCAAGTGGGCAATAACTATGGCTACACCTTC. Protein product: CASSQVGNNYGYTF.